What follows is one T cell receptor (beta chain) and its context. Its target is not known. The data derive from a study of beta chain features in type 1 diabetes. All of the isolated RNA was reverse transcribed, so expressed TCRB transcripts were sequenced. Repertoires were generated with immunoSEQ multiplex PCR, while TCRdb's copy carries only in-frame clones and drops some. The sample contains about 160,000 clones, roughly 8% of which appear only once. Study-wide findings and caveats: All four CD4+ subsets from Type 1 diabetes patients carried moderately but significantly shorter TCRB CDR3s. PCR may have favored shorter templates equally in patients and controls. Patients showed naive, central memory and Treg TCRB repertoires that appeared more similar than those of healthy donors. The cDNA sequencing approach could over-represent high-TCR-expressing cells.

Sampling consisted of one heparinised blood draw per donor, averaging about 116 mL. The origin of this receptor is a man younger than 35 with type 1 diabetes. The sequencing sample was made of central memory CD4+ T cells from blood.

The CDR3 here is CASSYSPGQGDYGYTF. Here the CDR3 DNA reads TGTGCCAGCAGCTATTCACCGGGACAGGGGGACTATGGCTACACCTTC. This rearrangement joins TRBV6-6 to TRBJ1-2; 11 bases line up with TRBD1. V shed 6 bases and J 3 bases; nucleotides not matched to a gene: 9. The CDR3 length is 16 residues. Germline V gene data show CDR1 as MNHNY and CDR2 as SVGAGI (reference sequence).